This TCR beta chain was documented in a study of blood T cell repertoires in COVID-19. Background on the study: From T cells, B-cell-depleted T cells, or PBMCs came the material, which was cDNA or gDNA.

Source study methods: From reference gene primer amplification, estimates of nucleated cell counts were derived. Profiled with immunoSEQ multiplex PCR; TCRdb holds only in-frame clones, not every one. V, J and clone size are those of that table, while D and trimming were read from the DNA. The sample holds about 210,000 clones, around 88% seen once. The study recruited people aged about 18 to 89 years across roughly 23 US areas. Assignments of participants to cohorts depended upon their own reported clinical history. The clonotype originates from a woman in her thirties or forties with acute COVID-19. The sample taken for sequencing was PBMCs or T cells enriched from blood (not recorded which).

Here the CDR3 DNA reads TGTGCCAGCAGGGGGGGTAGCGGGCTCAACAATGAGCAGTTCTTC. This gives the protein CASRGGSGLNNEQFF. The rearrangement uses TRBV6-5 and TRBJ2-1, with 7 bases identical to TRBD2. V gave up 6 bases and J gave up 5 bases; unmatched junction bases: 10. This CDR3 contains 15 residues. Germline CDR1 and CDR2: MNHEY and SVGAGI.